This T cell receptor beta chain is drawn from a study of T cells in Graves' hyperthyroidism and ophthalmopathy. Amplified TCR beta CDR3 regions came from RNA transcripts. RT-PCR in the first round (using the HTBI primer set) targeted the TCR CDR3. TCRdb reanalysed the multiplex PCR reads using MiXCR and keeps one entry per CDR3 protein. The sample has approximately 600,000 distinct CDR3 sequences, around 16% seen once. Study-level results: Ophthalmopathy was model-predicted a median 6.5 months pre-onset.

CDR1 LNHDA and CDR2 SQIVND come from the germline V gene (reference sequence). Trimming left V 6 bases short and J 12 bases short, with 18 bases between. CDR3 length: 13 residues. Of note for this clonotype: Its specificity is unknown.

Stable hyperthyroidism: no ophthalmopathy progression over 18 months of follow-up. This clonotype originated in a woman aged 30 to 39 with Graves' hyperthyroidism. Material for sequencing was blood. The V gene is TRBV19, the J gene TRBJ2-1; D is perhaps TRBD2 (5 bases). The CDR3: CASRDSGRVSQFF. CDR3 coding DNA: TGTGCCAGTAGAGACTCGGGAAGGGTCTCGCAGTTCTTC.